A single sample gave rise to the 3 T cell receptor beta chains below, sequenced in a study of T cell responses to AZD1222 COVID-19 vaccine. The protocol was immunoSEQ multiplex PCR, while the TCRdb copy is restricted to in-frame clones and leaves out a portion. The table has 95,000 to 150,000 clones, around 87% seen once; the top ten hold around 1.2%. The sequenced sample was peripheral blood, obtained on day 0 of AZD1222 vaccination. All receptors come from an adult in good health.

The chain has TRBV2 and TRBJ2-7; tentatively, D is TRBD1 (6 bases). V was clipped by 5 bases and J by 2 bases, with 19 bases between them. There are 16 residues in the CDR3. From germline, CDR1 is SNHLY and CDR2 FYNNEI. The CDR3 DNA sequence: TGTGCCAGCAGTACGGACAGCCCTGGGGAAACCTACGAGCAGTACTTC. It yields the protein CASSTDSPGETYEQYF.

This sequence joins TRBV6-1 and TRBJ2-7; D is unclear. Germline V CDR1 and CDR2: MNHNS, SASEGT. CDR3 length: 14 amino acids. V lost 1 base, J lost 2 bases, and 9 bases lay in between. This chain's CDR3 is CASSEVEETYEQYF. CDR3 nucleotide sequence: TGTGCCAGCAGTGAAGTGGAAGAGACCTACGAGCAGTACTTC.

This clone occurred once. The junction and the germline gene differ at one end; a read error may be behind it. The rearrangement links TRBV18 to TRBJ2-1; tentative D call: TRBD2 (5 bases). The CDR3 consists of 12 residues. Germline V lookup: CDR1 KGHSH, CDR2 LQKENI. The CDR3 loop reads CASSLAYNEQFF. For the CDR3, the DNA is TGTGCCAGCTCCCTAGCCTATAATGAGCAGTTCTTC.